This T cell receptor (beta chain) comes out of a study of response to subunit inactivated influenza vaccine (dated by TCRdb to 2016 to 2019). A note on the overall study: To follow how T cells responded to a trivalent subunit inactivated influenza vaccine, the researchers relied on deep quantitative profiling of the T cell receptor repertoire.

What the authors observed across the whole study: The authors proposed that each seasonal influenza vaccination may bring in only a limited number of new T cells.

The germline V gene provides CDR1 SGHRS and CDR2 YFSETQ. V trim: 3 bases; J trim: 5 bases; unmatched bases: 13. CDR3 length: 16 amino acids, cysteine to phenylalanine. This entry keeps only the CDR3 DNA: 48 bases, framed from base 1. To note about this clonotype: Its antigen remains unidentified. Per-base qualities were not stored, and no clone one base away is much larger.

The library was built by means of RT-PCR. These reads were obtained on an Illumina HiSeq 2500. In-frame beta chains were kept once TCRdb had trimmed the public reads at Q25 with fastp and called clones with MiXCR. Each record represents a unique CDR3 protein, reported with the most common genes and DNA among its rows. The sample data list 200,000 to 300,000 distinct CDR3 sequences, and approximately 12% of these were observed just once. The ten biggest clones cover roughly 7.7% of the sample. The sample consisted of non-naive T cells sorted from PBMCs, taken approximately 15 days before vaccination. The label giving this sample's cell subset or site can be read as: memory T cell fraction. This receptor was obtained from a man aged 50-60 years who received an inactivated influenza vaccine. Donor details come from another sample of the same person, matched by shared clones. The sequence links TRBV5-1 to TRBJ2-7, and 8 junction bases match TRBD2. The CDR3 amino acid sequence is: CASSSGGRLAPHEQYF. The sequenced DNA: TGCGCCAGCAGCTCTGGCGGGAGACTAGCGCCCCACGAGCAGTACTTC.